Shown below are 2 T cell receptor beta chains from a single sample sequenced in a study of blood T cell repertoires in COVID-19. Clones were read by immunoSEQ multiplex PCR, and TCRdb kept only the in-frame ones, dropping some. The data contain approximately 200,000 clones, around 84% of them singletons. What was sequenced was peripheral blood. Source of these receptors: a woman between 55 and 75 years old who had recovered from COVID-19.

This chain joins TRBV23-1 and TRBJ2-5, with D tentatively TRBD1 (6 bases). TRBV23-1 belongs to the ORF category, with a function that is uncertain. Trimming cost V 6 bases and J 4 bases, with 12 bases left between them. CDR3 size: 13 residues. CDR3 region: CASRQGTGETQYF. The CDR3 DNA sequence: TGCGCCAGCAGACAGGGTACGGGAGAGACCCAGTACTTC.

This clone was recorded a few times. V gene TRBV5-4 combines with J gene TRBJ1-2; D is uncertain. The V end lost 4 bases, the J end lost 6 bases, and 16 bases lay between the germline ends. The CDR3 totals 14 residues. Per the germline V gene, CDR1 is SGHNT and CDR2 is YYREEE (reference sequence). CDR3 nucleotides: TGTGCCAGCAGCGCCTCCCGGGGTGTCGATGGCTACACCTTC. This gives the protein CASSASRGVDGYTF.